This T cell receptor (beta chain) was sequenced in a study of tumor and adjacent non-tumor tissue in lung cancer. Overall study: There were 12 adenocarcinoma, a couple of squamous cell carcinoma and 1 small cell lung cancer cases. Each sample yielded approximately 4 million productive TCRbeta reads on average.

This CDR3 has 15 residues. The V gene lost 9 bases and the J gene lost 10 bases, with 27 bases spanning the gap. CDR1 and CDR2 (germline): SGHAT, FQNNGV. The library came from three nested PCR rounds adapted from ARM-PCR protocols. In TCRdb, the multiplex PCR reads were re-called with MiXCR into one record per CDR3 protein. Found here are approximately 120,000 distinct CDR3 sequences, more than 70% of them singletons; the top ten hold 37%. RNA was extracted from bulk tissue without any cell sorting. The TCR was taken from a woman between 55 and 75 years old with non-small cell lung cancer. V is TRBV11-2 and J is TRBJ1-2, with D maybe TRBD1 (5 bases). Sequenced sample: lung tumor tissue. The CDR3 DNA is TGTGCCAGTATCTTAGTACGGGACGGCCCGCATGACTACACCTTC. Amino acid sequence: CASILVRDGPHDYTF.